The 4 T cell receptor beta chains given below trace back to one sample, sequenced in a study of cytomegalovirus exposure and HLA in healthy donors. Repertoires were generated with immunoSEQ multiplex PCR, while TCRdb's copy carries only in-frame clones and drops some. The sample lists around 240,000 clones, 85% to 90% occurring once. Sample: PBMCs. The receptors stem from a woman in her late teens or twenties in good health and CMV-seronegative.

The chain has TRBV28 and TRBJ1-6; 8 nucleotides line up with TRBD1. The CDR3 is 15 amino acids. CDR1 and CDR2 (germline): MDHEN, SYDVKM. Trimming took 2 bases from V and 7 from J; bases not matched to a gene: 4. Here the CDR3 reads CASSLMGQENSPLHF. For the CDR3, the DNA is TGTGCCAGCAGTTTAATGGGACAGGAGAATTCACCCCTCCACTTT.

The chain recombines TRBV7-7 with TRBJ2-5, with 7 bases fitting TRBD1. The CDR3 covers 13 residues. The junction had 2 bases not matched to a gene; V was cut back by 4 bases and J by 3 bases. Per the germline V gene, CDR1 is SSHAT and CDR2 is FNYEAQ (reference sequence). CDR3 region: CASSSDREETQYF. The CDR3 bases are TGTGCCAGCAGCTCTGACAGGGAAGAGACCCAGTACTTC.

CDR3 coding DNA: TGTGCCACCTCGGGGACAGGGGTAACTGGGGCCAACGTCCTGACTTTC. Translating gives CATSGTGVTGANVLTF. This sequence joins TRBV10-3 and TRBJ2-6; 10 bases are shared with TRBD1. Germline V lookup: CDR1 ENHRY, CDR2 SYGVKD. This CDR3 is built from 16 residues. V lost 10 bases, J lost 2 bases, and 8 bases stayed unmatched.

The rearrangement joins TRBV7-9 to TRBJ1-2; 7 nucleotides agree with TRBD1. The J segment lost 7 bases and the V segment lost 7 bases, leaving 9 bases of the junction unmatched. Germline CDR1 SEHNR, CDR2 FQNEAQ (reference sequence). This CDR3 is 13 amino acids long. CDR3 coding DNA: TGTGCCAGCATCCGGGGCCAGGGGGGTGGCTACACCTTC. Its protein product is CASIRGQGGGYTF.